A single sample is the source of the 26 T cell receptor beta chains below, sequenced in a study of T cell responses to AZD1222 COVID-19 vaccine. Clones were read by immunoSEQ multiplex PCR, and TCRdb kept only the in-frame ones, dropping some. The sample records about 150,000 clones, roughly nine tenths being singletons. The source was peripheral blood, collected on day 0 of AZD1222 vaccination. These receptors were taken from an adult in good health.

The CDR3 nucleotides are TGTGCCAGCAGTTCCGGGACAGGGCTGAATGAAAAACTGTTTTTT. Its translation is CASSSGTGLNEKLFF. This rearrangement joins TRBV5-4 to TRBJ1-4, with 9 bases identical to TRBD1. The CDR3 extends over 15 amino acids. V lost 5 bases to trimming and J lost 5 bases; unmatched junction nucleotides: 7. Germline V CDR1 and CDR2: SGHNT, YYREEE (reference sequence).

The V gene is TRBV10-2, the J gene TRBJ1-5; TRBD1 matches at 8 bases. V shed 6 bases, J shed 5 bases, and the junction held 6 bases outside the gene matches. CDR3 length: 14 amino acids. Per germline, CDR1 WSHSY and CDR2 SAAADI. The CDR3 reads CASSDRGSYQPQHF. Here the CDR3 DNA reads TGCGCCAGCAGCGACAGGGGCTCATATCAGCCCCAGCATTTT.

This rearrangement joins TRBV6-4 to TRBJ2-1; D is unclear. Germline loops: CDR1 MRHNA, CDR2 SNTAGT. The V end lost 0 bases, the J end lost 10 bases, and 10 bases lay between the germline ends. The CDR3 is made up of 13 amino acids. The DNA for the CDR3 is TGTGCCAGCAGTGACTCAGGATCCGAGGAGCAGTTCTTC. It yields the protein CASSDSGSEEQFF.

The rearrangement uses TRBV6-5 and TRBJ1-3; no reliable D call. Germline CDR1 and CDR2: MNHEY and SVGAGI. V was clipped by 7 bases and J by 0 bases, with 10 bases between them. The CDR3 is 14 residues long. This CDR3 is CASTGPNSGNTIYF. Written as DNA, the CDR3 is TGTGCCAGCACCGGGCCTAACTCTGGAAACACCATATATTTT.

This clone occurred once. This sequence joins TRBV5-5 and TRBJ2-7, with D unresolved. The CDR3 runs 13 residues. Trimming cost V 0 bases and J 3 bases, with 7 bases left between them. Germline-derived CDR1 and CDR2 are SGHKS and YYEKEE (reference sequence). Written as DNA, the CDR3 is TGTGCCAGCAGCTTGGCCGGTAACTACGAGCAGTACTTC. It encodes CASSLAGNYEQYF.

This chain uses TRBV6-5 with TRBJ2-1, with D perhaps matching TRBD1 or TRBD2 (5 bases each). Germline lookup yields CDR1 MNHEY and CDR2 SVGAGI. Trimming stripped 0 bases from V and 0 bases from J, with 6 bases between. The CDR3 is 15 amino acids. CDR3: CASSYSGGSYNEQFF. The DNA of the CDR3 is TGTGCCAGCAGTTACTCTGGGGGCTCCTACAATGAGCAGTTCTTC.

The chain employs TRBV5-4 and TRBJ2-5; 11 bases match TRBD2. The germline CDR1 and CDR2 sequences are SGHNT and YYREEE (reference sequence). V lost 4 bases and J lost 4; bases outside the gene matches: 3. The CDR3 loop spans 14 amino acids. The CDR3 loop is CASSLAGGLETQYF. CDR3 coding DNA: TGTGCCAGCAGCCTAGCGGGAGGCTTAGAGACCCAGTACTTC.

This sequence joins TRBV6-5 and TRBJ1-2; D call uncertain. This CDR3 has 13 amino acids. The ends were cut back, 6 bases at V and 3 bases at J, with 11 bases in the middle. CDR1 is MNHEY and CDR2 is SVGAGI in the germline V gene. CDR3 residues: CASSPTVYYGYTF. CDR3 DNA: TGTGCCAGCAGCCCCACAGTGTACTATGGCTACACCTTC.

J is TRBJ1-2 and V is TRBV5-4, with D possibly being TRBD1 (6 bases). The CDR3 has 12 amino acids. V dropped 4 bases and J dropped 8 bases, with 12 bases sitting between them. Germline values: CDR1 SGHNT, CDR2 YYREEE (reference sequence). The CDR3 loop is CASSRTAAGYTF. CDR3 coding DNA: TGTGCCAGCAGCCGGACAGCCGCGGGCTACACCTTC.

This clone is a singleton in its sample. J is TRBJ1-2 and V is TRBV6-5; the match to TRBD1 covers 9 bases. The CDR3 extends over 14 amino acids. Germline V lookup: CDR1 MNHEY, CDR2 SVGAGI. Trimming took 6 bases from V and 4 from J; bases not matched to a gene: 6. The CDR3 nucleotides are TGTGCCAGCAGCACGGGACAGGGAACCTATGGCTACACCTTC. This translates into CASSTGQGTYGYTF.

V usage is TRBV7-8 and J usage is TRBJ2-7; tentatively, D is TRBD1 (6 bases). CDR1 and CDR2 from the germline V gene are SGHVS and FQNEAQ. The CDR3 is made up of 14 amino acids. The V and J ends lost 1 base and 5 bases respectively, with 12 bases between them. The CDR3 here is CASSLGPQGHEQYV. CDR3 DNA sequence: TGTGCCAGCAGCTTAGGACCACAGGGCCACGAGCAGTACGTC.

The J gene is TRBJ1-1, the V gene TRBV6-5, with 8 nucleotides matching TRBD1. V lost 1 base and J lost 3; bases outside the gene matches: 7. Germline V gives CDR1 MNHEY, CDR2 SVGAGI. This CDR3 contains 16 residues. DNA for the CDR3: TGTGCCAGCAGTTACTTGGACAGGGCCATGGACACTGAAGCTTTCTTT. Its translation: CASSYLDRAMDTEAFF.

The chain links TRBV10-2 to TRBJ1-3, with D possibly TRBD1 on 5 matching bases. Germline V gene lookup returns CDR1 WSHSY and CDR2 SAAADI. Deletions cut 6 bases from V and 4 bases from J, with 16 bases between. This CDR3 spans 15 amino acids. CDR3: CASRDVSPGGNTIYF. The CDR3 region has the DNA TGCGCCAGCAGGGATGTTTCCCCAGGGGGAAACACCATATATTTT.

The CDR3 reads CASSRSFTDTQYF. Here the CDR3 DNA reads TGCGCCAGCAGCCGGTCCTTCACAGATACGCAGTATTTT. The genes are TRBV4-1 and TRBJ2-3, with no clear D. CDR3 length: 13 amino acids. The germline CDR1 and CDR2 sequences are MGHRA and YSYEKL. Trimming removed 4 bases at V and 2 bases at J, with 7 bases between.

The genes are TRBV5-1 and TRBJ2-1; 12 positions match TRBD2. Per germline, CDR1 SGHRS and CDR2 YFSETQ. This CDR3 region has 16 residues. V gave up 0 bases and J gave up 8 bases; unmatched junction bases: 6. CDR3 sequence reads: CASSLVASGGADEQFF. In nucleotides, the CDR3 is TGCGCCAGCAGCTTGGTGGCTAGCGGGGGGGCTGATGAGCAGTTCTTC.

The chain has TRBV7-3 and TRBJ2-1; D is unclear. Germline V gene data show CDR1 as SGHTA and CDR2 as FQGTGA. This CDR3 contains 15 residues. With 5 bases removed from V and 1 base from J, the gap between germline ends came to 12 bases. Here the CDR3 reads CASSQTGMSYNEQFF. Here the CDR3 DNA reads TGTGCCAGCAGCCAAACGGGTATGTCCTACAATGAGCAGTTCTTC.

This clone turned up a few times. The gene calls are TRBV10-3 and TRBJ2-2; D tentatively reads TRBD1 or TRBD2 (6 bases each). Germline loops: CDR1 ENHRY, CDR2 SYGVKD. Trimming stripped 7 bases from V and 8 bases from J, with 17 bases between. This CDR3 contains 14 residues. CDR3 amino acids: CAITPGASGGELFF. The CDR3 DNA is TGTGCCATCACCCCGGGGGCTTCGGGGGGGGAGCTGTTTTTT.

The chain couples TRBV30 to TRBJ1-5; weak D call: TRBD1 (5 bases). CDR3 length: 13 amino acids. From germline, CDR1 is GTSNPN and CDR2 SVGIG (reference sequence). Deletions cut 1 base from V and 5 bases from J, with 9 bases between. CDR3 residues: CAWSARDYQPQHF. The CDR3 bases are TGTGCCTGGAGTGCCAGGGATTATCAGCCCCAGCATTTT.

The CDR3 DNA follows: TGTGCCACCAGTGATGTCAGGGGGCCGGCCTATGGCTACACCTTC. The encoded protein is CATSDVRGPAYGYTF. The chain joins TRBV24-1 to TRBJ1-2, with TRBD1 matching 8 bases. The CDR3 has 15 amino acids. Germline-derived CDR1 and CDR2 are KGHDR and SFDVKD. V dropped 3 bases and J dropped 4; count of bases not matched to a gene: 6.

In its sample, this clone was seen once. The CDR3 loop is CASSHGGARGQPQHF. CDR3 coding DNA: TGTGCCAGCAGCCATGGGGGGGCTAGGGGGCAGCCCCAGCATTTT. The gene calls are TRBV3-1 (or the pseudogene TRBV3-2) and TRBJ1-5; possibly TRBD1 for D (6 bases). CDR1 LGHDT and CDR2 YNNKEL come from the germline V gene (reference sequence). V shed 3 bases and J shed 7 bases, with 16 bases lying between them. The CDR3 contains 15 residues.

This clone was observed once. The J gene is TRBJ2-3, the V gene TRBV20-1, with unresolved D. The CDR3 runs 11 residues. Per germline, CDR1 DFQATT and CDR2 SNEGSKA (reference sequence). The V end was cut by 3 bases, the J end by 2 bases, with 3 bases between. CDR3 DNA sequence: TGCAGTGCTAGCAACACAGATACGCAGTATTTT. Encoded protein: CSASNTDTQYF.

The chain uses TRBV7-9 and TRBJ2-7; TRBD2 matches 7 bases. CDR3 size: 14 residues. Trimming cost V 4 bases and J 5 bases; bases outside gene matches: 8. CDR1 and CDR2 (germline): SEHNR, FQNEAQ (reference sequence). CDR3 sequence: CASSSSGAYNEQYF. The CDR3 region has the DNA TGTGCCAGCAGCTCAAGCGGGGCCTATAACGAGCAGTACTTC.

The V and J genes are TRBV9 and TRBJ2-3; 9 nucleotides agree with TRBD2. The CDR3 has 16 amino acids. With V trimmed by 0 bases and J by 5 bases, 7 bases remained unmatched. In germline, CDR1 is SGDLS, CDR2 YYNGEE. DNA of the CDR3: TGTGCCAGCAGCGTAGATGGCGGGGGGGACTTAGATACGCAGTATTTT. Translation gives CASSVDGGGDLDTQYF.

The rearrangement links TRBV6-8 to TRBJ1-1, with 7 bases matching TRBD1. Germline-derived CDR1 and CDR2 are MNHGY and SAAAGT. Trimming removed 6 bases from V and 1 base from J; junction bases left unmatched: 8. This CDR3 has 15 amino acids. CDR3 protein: CASSVPRGGNTEAFF. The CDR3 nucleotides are TGTGCCAGCAGCGTCCCCAGGGGGGGGAACACTGAAGCTTTCTTT.

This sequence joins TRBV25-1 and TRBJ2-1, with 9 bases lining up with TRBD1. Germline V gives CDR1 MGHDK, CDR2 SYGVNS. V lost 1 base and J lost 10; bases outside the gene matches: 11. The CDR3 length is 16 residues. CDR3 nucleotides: TGTGCCAGCAGTGAATTGGGACAGGGAACTCGAGGGGAGCAGTTCTTC. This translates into CASSELGQGTRGEQFF. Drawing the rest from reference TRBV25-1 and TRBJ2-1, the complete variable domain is EADIYQTPRYLVIGTGKKITLECSQTMGHDKMYWYQQDPGMELHLIHYSYGVNSTEKGDLSSESTVSRIRTEHFPLTLESARPSHTSQYLCASSELGQGTRGEQFFGPGTRLTVL.

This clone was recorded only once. This CDR3 is CAWRGRVGNQPQHF. In DNA, the CDR3 is TGTGCCTGGAGGGGCAGGGTTGGGAATCAGCCCCAGCATTTT. The chain carries TRBV30 and TRBJ1-5, with D perhaps TRBD1 (5 bases). This CDR3 comprises 14 residues. The germline CDR1 and CDR2 sequences are GTSNPN and SVGIG (reference sequence). With 3 bases removed from V and 4 bases from J, the gap between germline ends came to 13 bases.